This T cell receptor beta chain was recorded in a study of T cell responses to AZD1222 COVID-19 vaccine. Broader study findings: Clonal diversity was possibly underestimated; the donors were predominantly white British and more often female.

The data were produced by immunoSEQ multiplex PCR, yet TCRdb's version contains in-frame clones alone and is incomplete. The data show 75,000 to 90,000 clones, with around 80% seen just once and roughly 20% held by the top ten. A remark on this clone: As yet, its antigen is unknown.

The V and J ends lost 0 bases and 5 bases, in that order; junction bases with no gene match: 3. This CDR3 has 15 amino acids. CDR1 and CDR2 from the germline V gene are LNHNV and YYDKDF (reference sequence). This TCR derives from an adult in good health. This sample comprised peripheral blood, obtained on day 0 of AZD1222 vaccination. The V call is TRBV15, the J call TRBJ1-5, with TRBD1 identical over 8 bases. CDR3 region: CATSREIQGDQPQHF. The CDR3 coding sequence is TGTGCCACCAGCAGAGAAATACAGGGGGATCAGCCCCAGCATTTT.